This T cell receptor (beta chain) appears in the sequencing data of a study of vaccination and CD4 T cells after COVID-19. Background on the study: Median time from COVID diagnosis to post-COVID sampling was 101 days (35 to 161).

Time point noted: late sampling 161 to 241 days after vaccination in a few convalescent patients. Regarding treatment: approximately nine-day PBMC culture with coronavirus spike peptide pools or control peptides (ViraFEST assay). Following expansion of antigen-specific T cells with peptide pools, ViraFEST then sequenced TCRs. Cell culture was performed with 1.5 million to 2 million PBMCs per well in the presence of approximately 10 IU/ml IL-2 and 10 ug/ml peptide pools. With the Oncomine TCR Beta short-read assay, DNA from cultured CD4+ T cells was sequenced. TCRdb itself ran the PCR reads through MiXCR, one entry per CDR3 protein. The sample lists over 20,000 distinct CDR3 sequences, 35% to 40% occurring once. To note about this clonotype: Its antigen remains unknown.

CDR1 and CDR2 from the germline V gene are SEHNR and FQNEAQ (reference sequence). Losses at the gene ends were 4 bases for V and 5 bases for J; bases not matched to a gene: 10. The CDR3 loop spans 15 amino acids. The specimen comprised CD4+ T cells from blood, cultured in vitro, sampled about 7 months after SARS-CoV-2 vaccination. This TCR came from a human donor who had recovered from COVID-19. The V gene is TRBV7-9, the J gene TRBJ2-5, with 7 nucleotides matching TRBD1. As DNA, the CDR3 is TGTGCCAGCAGCTCAGGGGCAGGGGGACGGGAGACCCAGTACTTC. Amino acids: CASSSGAGGRETQYF.